This entry lists 16 T cell receptor beta chains sequenced from one sample in a study of OX40 agonist ivuxolimab in advanced cancers. Sequenced by immunoSEQ multiplex PCR; TCRdb stores in-frame clones only, minus some. This sample carries around 5,100 clones, 60% to 75% of them seen once, and the ten largest clones take 55% to 65%. The specimen was CD4+ or CD8+ T cells sorted from blood, collected in a trial of the OX40 agonist ivuxolimab. The source of these receptors is an adult with an advanced solid tumor such as melanoma, head and neck, liver or kidney cancer.

This clone was observed a handful of times. The chain joins TRBV10-3 to TRBJ2-1, with TRBD1 as a possible D gene (5 bases). Trimming removed 0 bases from V and 5 bases from J, with 8 bases in between. Germline assignment: CDR1 ENHRY and CDR2 SYGVKD. CDR3 length: 14 residues. The chain's CDR3 is CAISESIGDNEQFF. In DNA form, the CDR3 reads TGTGCCATCAGTGAGTCGATAGGGGACAATGAGCAGTTCTTC.

Concerning this clone itself: It may be a read error: a sequence one base away is much more abundant. Other nucleotide sequences from this sample produce the same CDR3. This sequence joins TRBV11-2 and TRBJ1-2; D remains unclear. CDR1 is SGHAT, CDR2 FQNNGV, per germline. This CDR3 comprises 12 residues. CDR3 sequence: CASSLDRGGYTF. DNA of the CDR3: TGTGCTAGCAGCTTAGATCGGGGTGGCTACACCTTC.

The rearrangement joins TRBV27 to TRBJ2-1; D unresolved. Germline CDR1 and CDR2: MNHEY and SMNVEV (reference sequence). V lost 3 bases to trimming and J lost 8 bases, with 11 bases between them. This CDR3 has 13 amino acids. CDR3 region: CASSFSHIDEQFF. The CDR3 DNA reads as TGTGCCAGCAGTTTCAGTCATATCGATGAGCAGTTCTTC.

J is TRBJ1-1 and V is TRBV4-3; D unclear. The CDR3 is made up of 15 amino acids. Germline V gives CDR1 LGHNA, CDR2 YSLEER. With 0 bases removed from V and 4 bases from J, the gap between germline ends came to 12 bases. CDR3 sequence (DNA): TGCGCCAGCAGCCAAGACACAGTTACGAGCACTGAAGCTTTCTTT. Residues: CASSQDTVTSTEAFF.

This CDR3 reads CASSRGTGGSQETQYF. CDR3 nucleotides: TGCGCCAGCAGTCGGGGGACAGGGGGGTCCCAAGAGACCCAGTACTTC. This rearrangement joins TRBV4-3 to TRBJ2-5; TRBD1 aligns across 11 bases. Trimming took 6 bases from V and 1 from J; bases not matched to a gene: 7. CDR1 and CDR2 (germline): LGHNA, YSLEER. The CDR3 covers 16 residues.

This chain uses TRBV21-1 with TRBJ1-2; TRBD1 reflects the table's D call only, with no check against the DNA. TRBV21-1 is tagged as a pseudogene. The CDR3 loop spans 20 amino acids. CDR3 residues: CASSKVGPSVTGSANYGYTF. The DNA of the CDR3 is TGTGCCAGCAGCAAAGTAGGGCCTTCGGTGACAGGGTCTGCCAACTATGGCTACACCTTC.

The chain uses TRBV6-1 and TRBJ1-5; D is ambiguous. Germline V lookup: CDR1 MNHNS, CDR2 SASEGT. V was trimmed by 7 bases and J by 5 bases, leaving 3 bases between them. The CDR3 is 10 residues long. The CDR3 here is CASNHQPQHF. The CDR3 coding sequence is TGTGCCAGCAACCATCAGCCCCAGCATTTT.

The chain combines TRBV11-3 with TRBJ2-2; TRBD2 matches at 8 bases. This CDR3 is 18 amino acids long. CDR1 is SGHNT and CDR2 is YENEEA in the germline V gene. The V segment lost 4 bases and the J segment 0 bases; nucleotides outside the gene matches: 10. CDR3 nucleotides: TGTGCCAGCAGCTCCCGTAGCGGCGGGGGGACGAACACCGGGGAGCTGTTTTTT. Translated, it gives CASSSRSGGGTNTGELFF.

The DNA for the CDR3 is TGTGCCAGCAGCGTAACAGGGTCTAGCAATCAGCCCCAGCATTTT. Protein: CASSVTGSSNQPQHF. The chain employs TRBV9 and TRBJ1-5, with D possibly TRBD1 on 6 matching bases. CDR1 and CDR2 from the germline V gene are SGDLS and YYNGEE. Trimming cost V 1 base and J 0 bases, with 8 bases left between them. This CDR3 is 15 amino acids long.

The DNA for the CDR3 is TGTGCCAGCTCTAGCGGGGGGGCCTACGAGCAGTACTTC. It specifies CASSSGGAYEQYF. The J gene is TRBJ2-7, the V gene TRBV9; 12 bases map to TRBD2. The germline V gene encodes CDR1 SGDLS and CDR2 YYNGEE. The CDR3 spans 13 residues. J lost 2 bases, V lost 7 bases, and 1 base had no gene match.

This clone was observed once. The chain recombines TRBV5-8 with TRBJ1-6; TRBD1 might be the D (6 bases). The CDR3 consists of 16 residues. Trimming took 3 bases from V and 0 from J, leaving 10 bases between them. Germline V gene lookup returns CDR1 SGHTS and CDR2 YDEGEE. The CDR3 DNA reads TGTGCCAGCAGCTACAGACAGGACTCCTATAATTCACCCCTCCACTTT. This codes for CASSYRQDSYNSPLHF.

The chain combines TRBV5-4 with TRBJ2-6; no firm D call. Trimming removed 7 bases at V and 5 bases at J, with 28 bases between. This CDR3 comprises 19 residues. Germline CDR1 and CDR2: SGHNT and YYREEE (reference sequence). In DNA form, the CDR3 reads TGTGCCAGCCGTGCAGCGTACCAGACCAGACAAAGTCGGGCCAACGTCCTGACTTTC. It specifies CASRAAYQTRQSRANVLTF.

This chain links TRBV19 with TRBJ1-1; D call uncertain. V lost 7 bases and J 1 base, leaving 10 bases between the germline ends. The germline gives CDR1 LNHDA, CDR2 SQIVND (reference sequence). This CDR3 contains 13 residues. The CDR3 nucleotides are TGTGCCAGTACGTTAGGAGGGAACACTGAAGCTTTCTTT. Translating it yields CASTLGGNTEAFF.

This clone was seen only a few times. CDR3 sequence reads: CATSRGVSYMNTEAFF. As DNA, the CDR3 is TGTGCCACCAGCAGAGGGGTATCCTACATGAACACTGAAGCTTTCTTT. The chain is built from TRBV15 and TRBJ1-1; D not certain. Germline V gene lookup returns CDR1 LNHNV and CDR2 YYDKDF (reference sequence). Trimming removed 1 base from V and 0 bases from J, with 12 bases in between. The CDR3 totals 16 residues.

The chain joins TRBV11-2 to TRBJ2-7, with TRBD2 identical over 7 bases. The V and J ends lost 5 bases and 7 bases, in that order; junction bases with no gene match: 14. The germline CDR1 and CDR2 sequences are SGHAT and FQNNGV. CDR3 length: 15 residues. The CDR3 DNA is TGTGCCAGCAGCCCACGGGGCGGGAGAGTCAGGGAGCAGTACTTC. It encodes CASSPRGGRVREQYF. Together with reference TRBV11-2 and TRBJ2-7, the CDR3 gives the full variable domain: EAGVAQSPRYKIIEKRQSVAFWCNPISGHATLYWYQQILGQGPKLLIQFQNNGVVDDSQLPKDRFSAERLKGVDSTLKIQPAKLEDSAVYLCASSPRGGRVREQYFGPGTRLTVT.

V gene TRBV4-2 combines with J gene TRBJ1-1, with D perhaps matching TRBD1 (6 bases). Trimming cost V 0 bases and J 8 bases, with 10 bases left between them. The CDR3 length is 13 residues. The V gene's germline CDR1 is LGHNA and CDR2 YNFKEQ. CDR3 amino acids: CASSQDWGQEAFF. For the CDR3, the DNA is TGTGCCAGCAGCCAAGATTGGGGACAAGAAGCTTTCTTT.